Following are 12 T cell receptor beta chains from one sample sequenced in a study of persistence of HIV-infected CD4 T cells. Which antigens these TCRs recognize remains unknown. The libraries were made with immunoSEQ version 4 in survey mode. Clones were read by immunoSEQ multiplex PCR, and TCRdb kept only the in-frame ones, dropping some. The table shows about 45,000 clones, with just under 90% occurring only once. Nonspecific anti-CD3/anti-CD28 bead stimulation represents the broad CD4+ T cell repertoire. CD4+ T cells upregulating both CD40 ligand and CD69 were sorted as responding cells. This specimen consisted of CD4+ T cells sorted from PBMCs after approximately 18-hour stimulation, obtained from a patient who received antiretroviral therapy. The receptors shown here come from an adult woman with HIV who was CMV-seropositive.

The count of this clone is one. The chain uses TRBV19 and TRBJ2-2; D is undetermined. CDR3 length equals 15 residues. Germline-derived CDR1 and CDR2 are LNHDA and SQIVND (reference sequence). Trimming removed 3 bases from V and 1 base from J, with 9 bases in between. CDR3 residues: CASSIDLLNTGELFF. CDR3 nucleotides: TGTGCCAGTAGTATCGACTTGCTGAACACCGGGGAGCTGTTTTTT.

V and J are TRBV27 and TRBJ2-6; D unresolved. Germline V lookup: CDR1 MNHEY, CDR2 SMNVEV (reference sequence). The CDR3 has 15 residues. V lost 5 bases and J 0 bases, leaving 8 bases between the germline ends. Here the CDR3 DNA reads TGTGCCAGCAGTCCCTATCGCTCTGGGGCCAACGTCCTGACTTTC. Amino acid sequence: CASSPYRSGANVLTF.

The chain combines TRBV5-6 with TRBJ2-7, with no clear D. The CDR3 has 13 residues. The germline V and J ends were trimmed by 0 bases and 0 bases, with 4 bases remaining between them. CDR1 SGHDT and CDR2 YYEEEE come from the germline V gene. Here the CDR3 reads CASSLVNSYEQYF. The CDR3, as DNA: TGTGCCAGCAGCTTGGTTAACTCCTACGAGCAGTACTTC.

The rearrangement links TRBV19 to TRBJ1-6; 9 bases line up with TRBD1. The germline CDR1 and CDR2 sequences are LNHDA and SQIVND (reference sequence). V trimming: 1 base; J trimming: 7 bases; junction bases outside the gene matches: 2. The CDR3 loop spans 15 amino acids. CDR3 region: CASSIGGQGNSPLHF. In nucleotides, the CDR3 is TGTGCCAGTAGTATAGGCGGACAGGGGAATTCACCCCTCCACTTT. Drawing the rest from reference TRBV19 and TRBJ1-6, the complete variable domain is DGGITQSPKYLFRKEGQNVTLSCEQNLNHDAMYWYRQDPGQGLRLIYYSQIVNDFQKGDIAEGYSVSREKKESFPLTVTSAQKNPTAFYLCASSIGGQGNSPLHFGNGTRLTVT.

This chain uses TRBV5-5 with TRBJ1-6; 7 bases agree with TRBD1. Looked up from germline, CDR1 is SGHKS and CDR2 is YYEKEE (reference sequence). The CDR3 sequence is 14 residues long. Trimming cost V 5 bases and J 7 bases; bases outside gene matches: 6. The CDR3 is CASSSGQKNSPLHF. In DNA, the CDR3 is TGTGCCAGCAGTTCGGGACAGAAGAATTCACCCCTCCACTTT.

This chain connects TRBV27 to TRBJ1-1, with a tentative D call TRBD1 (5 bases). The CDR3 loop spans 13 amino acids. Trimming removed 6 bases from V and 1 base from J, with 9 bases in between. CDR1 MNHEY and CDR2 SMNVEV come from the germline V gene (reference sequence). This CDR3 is CASRGDENTEAFF. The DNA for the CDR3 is TGTGCCAGCAGGGGGGACGAGAACACTGAAGCTTTCTTT.

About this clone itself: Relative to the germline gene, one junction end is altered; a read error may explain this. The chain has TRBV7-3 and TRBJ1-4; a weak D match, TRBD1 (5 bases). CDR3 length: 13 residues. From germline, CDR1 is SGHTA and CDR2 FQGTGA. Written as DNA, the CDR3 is TGTGCCAGCGGACGCATTCTAGGGGTTGGCCGCGTCTTT. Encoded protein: CASGRILGVGRVF.

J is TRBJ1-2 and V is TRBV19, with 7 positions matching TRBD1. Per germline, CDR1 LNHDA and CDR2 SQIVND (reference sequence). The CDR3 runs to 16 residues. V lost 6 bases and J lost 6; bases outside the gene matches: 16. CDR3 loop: CASRSPLTGQDDGYTF. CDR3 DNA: TGTGCCAGTAGATCCCCCTTAACTGGACAGGACGATGGCTACACCTTC.

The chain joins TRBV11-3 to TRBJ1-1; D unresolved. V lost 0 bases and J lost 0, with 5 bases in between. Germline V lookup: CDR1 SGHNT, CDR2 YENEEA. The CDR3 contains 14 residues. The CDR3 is CASSLEQMNTEAFF. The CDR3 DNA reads TGTGCCAGCAGCTTAGAACAGATGAACACTGAAGCTTTCTTT. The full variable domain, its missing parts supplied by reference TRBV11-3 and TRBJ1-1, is EAGVVQSPRYKIIEKKQPVAFWCNPISGHNTLYWYLQNLGQGPELLIRYENEEAVDDSQLPKDRFSAERLKGVDSTLKIQPAELGDSAVYLCASSLEQMNTEAFFGQGTRLTVV.

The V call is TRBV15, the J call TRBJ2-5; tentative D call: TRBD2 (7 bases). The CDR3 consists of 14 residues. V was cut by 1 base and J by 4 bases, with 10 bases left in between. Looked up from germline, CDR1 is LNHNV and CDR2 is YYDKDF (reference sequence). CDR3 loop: CATSRGGGAETQYF. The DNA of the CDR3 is TGTGCCACCAGCAGAGGGGGGGGCGCAGAGACCCAGTACTTC.

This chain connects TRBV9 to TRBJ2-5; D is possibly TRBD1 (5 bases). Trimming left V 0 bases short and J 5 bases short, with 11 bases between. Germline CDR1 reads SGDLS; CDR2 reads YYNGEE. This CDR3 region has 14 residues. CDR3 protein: CASSVARVGETQYF. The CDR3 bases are TGTGCCAGCAGCGTAGCCAGGGTGGGGGAGACCCAGTACTTC.

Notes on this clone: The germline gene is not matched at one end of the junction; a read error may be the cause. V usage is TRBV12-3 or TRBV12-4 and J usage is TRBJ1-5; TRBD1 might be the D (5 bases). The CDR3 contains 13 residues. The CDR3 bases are TGTGCCAGCAGTCTCCAGGGTGATCAGCCCCGGCATTTT. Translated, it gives CASSLQGDQPRHF.